These 25 T cell receptor beta chains were all obtained from the same sample, sequenced in a study of blood T cell repertoires in COVID-19. The data were produced by immunoSEQ multiplex PCR, yet TCRdb's version contains in-frame clones alone and is incomplete. Altogether 170,000 or so clones are present, around 89% being singletons, with the ten largest covering approximately 6.6%. Sequenced: PBMCs or T cells enriched from blood (not recorded which). The receptors were sampled from a woman aged 45-65 years who had recovered from COVID-19.

J is TRBJ1-5 and V is TRBV4-1; perhaps TRBD1 as D (5 bases). The germline V gene has CDR1 MGHRA and CDR2 YSYEKL. The V and J ends lost 0 bases and 5 bases respectively, with 14 bases between them. The CDR3 has 16 residues. CDR3 amino acids: CASSQEFLGGYQPQHF. Here the CDR3 DNA reads TGCGCCAGCAGCCAAGAATTTTTGGGGGGATATCAGCCCCAGCATTTT.

The chain recombines TRBV7-3 with TRBJ2-7, with 11 nucleotides matching TRBD2. This CDR3 contains 20 residues. Germline V gene data show CDR1 as SGHTA and CDR2 as FQGTGA. The trim removed 0 bases at V and 3 bases at J, leaving 16 bases unmatched. For the CDR3, the DNA is TGTGCCAGCAGCTTAACGTCAGGAGGTAGCGGGGGGGCGCAAGTCTACGAGCAGTACTTC. Translated: CASSLTSGGSGGAQVYEQYF.

V and J are TRBV19 and TRBJ2-7; 9 bases fit TRBD2. CDR3 length equals 15 residues. With 3 bases clipped from V and 3 bases from J, the junction kept 6 bases outside the gene matches. The V gene's germline CDR1 is LNHDA and CDR2 SQIVND (reference sequence). The CDR3 reads CASSMGVAGDYEQYF. The DNA of the CDR3 is TGTGCCAGTAGTATGGGGGTAGCGGGGGACTACGAGCAGTACTTC.

This clone has just a few counts. The V and J genes are TRBV7-9 and TRBJ1-2; 9 bases are a match to TRBD1. V lost 4 bases to trimming and J lost 8 bases; unmatched junction nucleotides: 8. This CDR3 region has 14 residues. Germline loops: CDR1 SEHNR, CDR2 FQNEAQ (reference sequence). Here the CDR3 DNA reads TGTGCCAGCAGCTCCCCCGGGACAGGGCCCGGCTACACCTTC. Residues: CASSSPGTGPGYTF.

This chain links TRBV7-2 with TRBJ1-5; 7 bases are a match to TRBD1. V gave up 3 bases and J gave up 6 bases; unmatched junction bases: 2. Germline V gene sequence: CDR1 SGHTA, CDR2 FQGNSA. This CDR3 contains 13 residues. CDR3 in DNA: TGTGCCAGCAGCTTTGACAGGGTTCAGCCCCAGCATTTT. Protein sequence: CASSFDRVQPQHF.

This clone was detected only once. The rearrangement links TRBV4-2 to TRBJ1-1; no firm D call. This CDR3 comprises 12 residues. Germline CDR1 LGHNA, CDR2 YNFKEQ. The V end lost 6 bases, the J end lost 0 bases, and 5 bases lay between the germline ends. The CDR3, as DNA: TGTGCCAGCAGTCCCTTGAACACTGAAGCTTTCTTT. As protein: CASSPLNTEAFF.

The rearrangement uses TRBV7-9 and TRBJ2-3, with D possibly being TRBD2 (6 bases). The CDR3 has 15 residues. The germline V gene encodes CDR1 SEHNR and CDR2 FQNEAQ (reference sequence). V lost 5 bases, J lost 1 base, and 13 bases lay in between. CDR3 region: CASSPSVAGTDTQYF. Here the CDR3 DNA reads TGTGCCAGCAGCCCTTCGGTAGCGGGCACAGATACGCAGTATTTT.

The chain uses TRBV7-9 and TRBJ2-5; 7 bases are shared with TRBD2. The trim removed 7 bases at V and 4 bases at J, leaving 6 bases unmatched. Germline values: CDR1 SEHNR, CDR2 FQNEAQ (reference sequence). The CDR3 has 13 residues. The CDR3 is CASTRLAPETQYF. DNA for the CDR3: TGTGCCAGCACCCGACTAGCCCCAGAGACCCAGTACTTC. Supplemented by reference TRBV7-9 and TRBJ2-5, the full variable domain reads DTGVSQNPRHKITKRGQNVTFRCDPISEHNRLYWYRQTLGQGPEFLTYFQNEAQLEKSRLLSDRFSAERPKGSFSTLEIQRTEQGDSAMYLCASTRLAPETQYFGPGTRLLVL.

The gene calls are TRBV5-5 and TRBJ2-2, with TRBD2 matching over 7 bases. Germline CDR1 reads SGHKS; CDR2 reads YYEKEE (reference sequence). V shed 4 bases and J 1 base; nucleotides not matched to a gene: 1. The CDR3 sequence is 14 residues long. The CDR3 loop reads CASSGRGNTGELFF. CDR3 bases: TGTGCCAGCAGCGGGAGGGGGAACACCGGGGAGCTGTTTTTT.

To note about this clone: This sample also contains other DNA sequences that code for the same CDR3. The chain is built from TRBV19 and TRBJ1-1, with D unresolved. The CDR3 sequence is 12 residues long. The germline CDR1 and CDR2 sequences are LNHDA and SQIVND (reference sequence). V lost 3 bases, J lost 2 bases, and 4 bases lay in between. DNA for the CDR3: TGTGCCAGTAGTATCCCAAACACTGAAGCTTTCTTT. This sequence encodes CASSIPNTEAFF.

The J gene is TRBJ2-1, the V gene TRBV5-6; 7 bases match TRBD2. The V gene end was trimmed by 0 bases and the J gene end by 4 bases; junction bases not matched to a gene: 7. In germline, CDR1 is SGHDT, CDR2 YYEEEE. This CDR3 region has 16 residues. CDR3 sequence reads: CASSLETVGGYNEQFF. The CDR3 DNA reads as TGTGCCAGCAGCTTGGAAACGGTCGGGGGGTACAATGAGCAGTTCTTC.

The CDR3 DNA sequence: TGTGCCACCAGTGATAGAGCCACGGGGTATGGCTACACCTTC. Protein: CATSDRATGYGYTF. J is TRBJ1-2 and V is TRBV24-1; D is unclear. The CDR3 consists of 14 residues. Trimming left V 3 bases short and J 5 bases short, with 12 bases between. Germline CDR1 and CDR2: KGHDR and SFDVKD.

The rearrangement links TRBV6-1 to TRBJ2-4, with 9 bases matching TRBD1. Trimming took 0 bases from V and 0 from J; bases not matched to a gene: 9. The CDR3 sequence is 19 residues long. Germline assignment: CDR1 MNHNS and CDR2 SASEGT. This CDR3 is CASSEARGTGTLAKNIQYF. CDR3 nucleotides: TGTGCCAGCAGTGAAGCGCGCGGGACAGGGACTCTAGCCAAAAACATTCAGTACTTC.

This chain connects TRBV5-4 to TRBJ1-5; 7 bases align to TRBD1. Per germline, CDR1 SGHNT and CDR2 YYREEE (reference sequence). V dropped 4 bases and J dropped 6; count of bases not matched to a gene: 13. This CDR3 contains 16 residues. The CDR3 region is CASSVGQGEMTQPQHF. The DNA for the CDR3 is TGTGCCAGCAGCGTAGGTCAGGGGGAAATGACTCAGCCCCAGCATTTT. Looking up the rest from reference TRBV5-4 and TRBJ1-5 gives the full variable domain: ETGVTQSPTHLIKTRGQQVTLRCSSQSGHNTVSWYQQALGQGPQFIFQYYREEENGRGNFPPRFSGLQFPNYSSELNVNALELDDSALYLCASSVGQGEMTQPQHFGDGTRLSIL.

The rearrangement links TRBV10-3 to TRBJ1-1; D is unclear. Trimming shortened V by 4 bases and J by 1 base, and 7 bases separated the two germline ends. CDR3 length: 13 amino acids. CDR1 is ENHRY, CDR2 SYGVKD, per germline. The CDR3 sequence is CAISVGQNTEAFF. CDR3 coding DNA: TGTGCCATCAGTGTTGGGCAGAACACTGAAGCTTTCTTT.

The genes are TRBV6-5 and TRBJ1-6; 10 bases agree with TRBD1. The germline V gene has CDR1 MNHEY and CDR2 SVGAGI. J was trimmed by 10 bases and V by 5 bases; bases with no gene match: 2. This CDR3 region has 13 residues. The CDR3 reads CASSTGQGSPLHF. The CDR3 nucleotides read TGTGCCAGCAGTACGGGACAGGGGTCACCCCTCCACTTT.

CDR3 coding DNA: TGTGCCAGCAGTTTGGGCCCTACCTATGGCTACACCTTC. Its protein product is CASSLGPTYGYTF. The chain recombines TRBV27 with TRBJ1-2; D not resolved. CDR3 length: 13 residues. The ends were cut back, 3 bases at V and 4 bases at J, with 9 bases in the middle. The germline gives CDR1 MNHEY, CDR2 SMNVEV (reference sequence).

The rearrangement joins TRBV28 to TRBJ1-3; 8 nucleotides align to TRBD1. V trimming: 10 bases; J trimming: 4 bases; junction bases outside the gene matches: 9. This CDR3 region has 14 residues. CDR1 is MDHEN and CDR2 is SYDVKM in the germline V gene. CDR3 region: CATTGTGGGNTIYF. CDR3 bases: TGTGCCACCACCGGGACAGGCGGGGGAAACACCATATATTTT.

The V call is TRBV25-1, the J call TRBJ1-2, with 7 nucleotides matching TRBD1. The germline CDR1 and CDR2 sequences are MGHDK and SYGVNS. This CDR3 contains 12 residues. V gave up 4 bases and J gave up 6 bases; unmatched junction bases: 2. This chain's CDR3 is CASSATGDGYTF. The CDR3 DNA follows: TGTGCCAGCAGTGCCACAGGGGATGGCTACACCTTC.

The chain employs TRBV5-4 and TRBJ1-1; D gene unclear. V was clipped by 1 base and J by 5 bases, with 15 bases between them. Germline V CDR1 and CDR2: SGHNT, YYREEE (reference sequence). The CDR3 sequence is 15 residues long. In DNA form, the CDR3 reads TGTGCCAGCAGCTTGTTTTCGGGATTAGGGACTGAAGCTTTCTTT. This translates into CASSLFSGLGTEAFF.

The rearrangement uses TRBV14 and TRBJ2-1; possible D gene TRBD2, 5 bases. CDR3 length: 15 residues. V was cut by 2 bases and J by 8 bases, with 16 bases left in between. From germline, CDR1 is SGHDN and CDR2 FVKESK. The CDR3: CASSQLTGVPHEQFF. The CDR3 nucleotides read TGTGCCAGCAGCCAACTAACCGGGGTCCCCCATGAGCAGTTCTTC.

The V and J genes are TRBV18 and TRBJ2-2; 9 bases fit TRBD1. The CDR3 totals 15 residues. J was trimmed by 5 bases and V by 4 bases; bases with no gene match: 5. Per germline, CDR1 KGHSH and CDR2 LQKENI. CDR3 coding DNA: TGTGCCAGCTCACTAGGGACAGGGACGACCGGGGAGCTGTTTTTT. This codes for CASSLGTGTTGELFF.

The chain uses TRBV6-2 or TRBV6-3 and TRBJ2-2; tentatively, D is TRBD2 (5 bases). In germline, CDR1 is MNHEY, CDR2 SVGEGT. V was clipped by 0 bases and J by 5 bases, with 19 bases between them. The CDR3 runs 18 residues. The CDR3 protein is CASSYSYSDQTPTGELFF. CDR3 sequence (DNA): TGTGCCAGCAGTTACTCGTATAGCGACCAAACGCCGACCGGGGAGCTGTTTTTT.

This chain connects TRBV7-3 to TRBJ2-1; D uncertain. Trimming took off 4 bases at V and 8 bases at J, with 12 bases between the two ends. This CDR3 region has 13 residues. From germline, CDR1 is SGHTA and CDR2 FQGTGA. DNA of the CDR3: TGTGCCAGCAGCTCGTACTTAGCCCATGAGCAGTTCTTC. Residues: CASSSYLAHEQFF.

The chain is built from TRBV6-5 and TRBJ2-7; 9 bases line up with TRBD1. CDR1 and CDR2 (germline): MNHEY, SVGAGI. There are 14 residues in the CDR3. Trimming cost V 6 bases and J 3 bases; bases outside gene matches: 6. The CDR3 nucleotides read TGTGCCAGCAGCTCGGGACAGGGTTACTACGAGCAGTACTTC. Amino acids: CASSSGQGYYEQYF.